Described below is a single T cell receptor (beta chain) sequence and its context. The sample is drawn from a study of cytomegalovirus exposure and HLA in healthy donors. Only in-frame clones appear in the TCRdb table, and some are missing; sequencing was by immunoSEQ multiplex PCR. Of about 140,000 clones in the sample, about 94% were seen once. Germline CDR1 SEHNR, CDR2 FQNEAQ (reference sequence). The CDR3 has 12 amino acids. V was cut by 4 bases and J by 4 bases, with 8 bases left in between. The genes are TRBV7-9 and TRBJ2-7; no reliable D call. The sequence was collected from a man aged 18-30 years in good health and CMV-seropositive. The specimen sequenced was PBMCs. The CDR3 here is CASSSQDYEQYF. The CDR3 DNA follows: TGTGCCAGCAGCTCTCAGGATTACGAGCAGTACTTC.